The 5 T cell receptor beta chains below come from one sample, sequenced in a study of blood T cells in healthy people across ages (dated by TCRdb to the mid-2010s). The library was generated by 5' RACE. The instrument given in TCRdb is Illumina HiSeq 2500. A second PCR of roughly 7 to 12 cycles was run with a J-beta primer mix and a sample-barcoded 5' primer. The public sequencing data were trimmed at Q25 with fastp and processed into clonotypes with MiXCR by TCRdb, which kept only in-frame beta chains. Identical CDR3 proteins give one entry, which carries the most common genes and DNA. The sample table records hundreds of thousands of distinct CDR3 sequences; approximately 60% of these occur just once. Around a quarter of the sample is held by the ten biggest clonotypes. Sequenced: blood. The receptors here all came from a man in his forties in good health.

This chain joins TRBV20-1 and TRBJ2-5; perhaps TRBD1 as D (6 bases). The V gene lost 5 bases and the J gene lost 1 base, with 8 bases spanning the gap. Germline values: CDR1 DFQATT, CDR2 SNEGSKA (reference sequence). The CDR3 consists of 12 residues. CDR3 amino acids: CSAETGQETQYF. DNA for the CDR3: TGCAGTGCTGAGACAGGCCAAGAGACCCAGTACTTC.

The chain combines TRBV21-1 with TRBJ1-5; the tabulated D call, TRBD1, remains unverified against the DNA. TRBV21-1 is tagged as a pseudogene. This CDR3 is 14 amino acids long. The CDR3 spells CASSRRGARRPQHF. In DNA, the CDR3 is TGTGCCAGCAGCAGACGGGGGGCTAGAAGGCCCCAGCATTTT.

The chain links TRBV11-2 to TRBJ2-1; D is possibly TRBD2 (6 bases). Trimming pared 5 bases from V and 15 bases from J, leaving 17 bases between. The CDR3 spans 12 residues. Germline V gives CDR1 SGHAT, CDR2 FQNNGV. The chain's CDR3 is CASSPRLVVAFF. The CDR3, as DNA: TGTGCCAGCAGCCCCCGACTAGTTGTGGCGTTCTTC.

The rearrangement links TRBV7-7 to TRBJ1-4; D not resolved. V lost 1 base and J lost 8, with 8 bases in between. The CDR3 is 13 residues long. CDR1 and CDR2 (germline): SSHAT, FNYEAQ (reference sequence). CDR3 coding DNA: TGTGCCAGCAGCTTAGACAGCCAAGAAAAACTGTTTTTT. This translates into CASSLDSQEKLFF.

This chain uses TRBV27 with TRBJ1-5; 7 nucleotides line up with TRBD1. Germline trimming cut 6 bases from V and 1 base from J; bases unmatched to any gene: 6. The CDR3 runs to 15 residues. Germline V gene sequence: CDR1 MNHEY, CDR2 SMNVEV (reference sequence). CDR3 protein: CASRPDRVSNQPQHF. The CDR3 nucleotides read TGTGCCAGCAGACCCGACAGGGTAAGCAATCAGCCCCAGCATTTT.